The present TCR beta chain was sequenced within a study of T-cell reconstitution after alpha-beta-depleted transplantation in children. For TCRbeta, the library was prepared with unique molecular identifiers. TCRdb ran MiXCR on the PCR reads and lists one entry per CDR3 protein. The table shows 200,000 to 250,000 distinct CDR3 sequences, with around 9.5% occurring only once. This clonotype was seen only a few times. Looked up from germline, CDR1 is SGHRS and CDR2 is YFSETQ. CDR3 length: 17 residues. Germline trimming cut 0 bases from V and 3 bases from J; bases unmatched to any gene: 11. The source material was PBMCs from the stem cell graft donor, sampled from the stem cell graft. This chain joins TRBV5-1 and TRBJ2-7, with 8 bases matching TRBD1. This TCR derives from a human donor who donated a stem cell graft to a child with acute lymphoblastic leukemia. CDR3 protein: CASSLGVTGALVYEQYF. CDR3 in DNA: TGCGCCAGCAGCTTGGGGGTGACAGGGGCACTTGTCTACGAGCAGTACTTC.